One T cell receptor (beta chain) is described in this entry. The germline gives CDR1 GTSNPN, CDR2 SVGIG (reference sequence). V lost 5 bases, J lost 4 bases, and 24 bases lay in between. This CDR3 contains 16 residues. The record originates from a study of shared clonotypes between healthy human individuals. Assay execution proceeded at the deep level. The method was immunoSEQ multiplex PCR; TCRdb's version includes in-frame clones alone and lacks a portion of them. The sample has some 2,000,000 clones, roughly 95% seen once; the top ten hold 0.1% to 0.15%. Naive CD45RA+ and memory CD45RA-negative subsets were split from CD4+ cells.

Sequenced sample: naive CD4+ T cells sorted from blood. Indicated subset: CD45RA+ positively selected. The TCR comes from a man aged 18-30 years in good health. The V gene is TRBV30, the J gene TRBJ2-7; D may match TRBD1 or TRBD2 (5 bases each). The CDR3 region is CAWDRRVVGVMYEQYF. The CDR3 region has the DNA TGTGCCTGGGATCGGCGGGTGGTAGGGGTTATGTACGAGCAGTACTTC.